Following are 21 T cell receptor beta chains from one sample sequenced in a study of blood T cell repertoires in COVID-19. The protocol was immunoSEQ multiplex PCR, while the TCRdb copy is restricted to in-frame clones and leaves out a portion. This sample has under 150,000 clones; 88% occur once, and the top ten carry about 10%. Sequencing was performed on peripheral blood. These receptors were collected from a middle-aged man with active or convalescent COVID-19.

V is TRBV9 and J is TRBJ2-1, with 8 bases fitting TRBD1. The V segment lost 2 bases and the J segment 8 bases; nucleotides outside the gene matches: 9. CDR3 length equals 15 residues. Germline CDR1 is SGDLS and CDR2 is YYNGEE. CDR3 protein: CASSVGQGAGDEQFF. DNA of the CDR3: TGTGCCAGCAGCGTGGGGCAGGGGGCAGGAGATGAGCAGTTCTTC. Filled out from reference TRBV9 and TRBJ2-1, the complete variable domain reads DSGVTQTPKHLITATGQRVTLRCSPRSGDLSVYWYQQSLDQGLQFLIQYYNGEERAKGNILERFSAQQFPDLHSELNLSSLELGDSALYFCASSVGQGAGDEQFFGPGTRLTVL.

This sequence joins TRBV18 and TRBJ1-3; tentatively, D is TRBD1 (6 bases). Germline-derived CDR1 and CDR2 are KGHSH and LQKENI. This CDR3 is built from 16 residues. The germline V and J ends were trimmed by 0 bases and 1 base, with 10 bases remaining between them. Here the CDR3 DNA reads TGTGCCAGCTCACCACCGGACAGCCCTTCTGGAAACACCATATATTTT. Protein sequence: CASSPPDSPSGNTIYF.

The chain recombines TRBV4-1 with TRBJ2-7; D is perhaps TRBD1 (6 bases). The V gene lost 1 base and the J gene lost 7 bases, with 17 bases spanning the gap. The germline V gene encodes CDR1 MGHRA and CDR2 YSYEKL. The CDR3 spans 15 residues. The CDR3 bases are TGCGCCAGCAGCCAAGTTCTATCACCGAGGGGGGAGCAGTACTTC. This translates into CASSQVLSPRGEQYF.

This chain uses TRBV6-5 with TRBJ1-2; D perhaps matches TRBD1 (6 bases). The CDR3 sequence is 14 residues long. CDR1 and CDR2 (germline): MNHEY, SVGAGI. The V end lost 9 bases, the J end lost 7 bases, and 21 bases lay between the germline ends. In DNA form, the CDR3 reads TGTGCCAGTCGTACCAGGGGATTATTTCCTGGCTACACCTTC. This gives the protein CASRTRGLFPGYTF.

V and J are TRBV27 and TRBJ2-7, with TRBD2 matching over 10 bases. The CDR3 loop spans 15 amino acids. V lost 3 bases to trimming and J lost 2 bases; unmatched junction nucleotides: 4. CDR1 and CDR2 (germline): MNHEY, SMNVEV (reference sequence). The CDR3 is CASSFRLAGAYEQYF. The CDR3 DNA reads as TGTGCCAGCAGTTTCCGGCTAGCGGGGGCCTACGAGCAGTACTTC.

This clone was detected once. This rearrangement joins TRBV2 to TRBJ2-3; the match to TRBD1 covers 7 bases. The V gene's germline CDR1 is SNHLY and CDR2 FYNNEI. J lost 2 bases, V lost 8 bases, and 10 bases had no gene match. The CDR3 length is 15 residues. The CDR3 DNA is TGTGCCAGCTTGGGTCACGGGACAGACACAGATACGCAGTATTTT. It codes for CASLGHGTDTDTQYF.

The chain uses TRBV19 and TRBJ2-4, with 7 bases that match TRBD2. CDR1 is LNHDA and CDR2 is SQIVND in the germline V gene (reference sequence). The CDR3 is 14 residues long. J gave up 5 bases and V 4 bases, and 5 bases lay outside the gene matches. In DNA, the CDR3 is TGTGCCAGTAGTAGTCGCGGGAGTCAAAACATTCAGTACTTC. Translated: CASSSRGSQNIQYF.

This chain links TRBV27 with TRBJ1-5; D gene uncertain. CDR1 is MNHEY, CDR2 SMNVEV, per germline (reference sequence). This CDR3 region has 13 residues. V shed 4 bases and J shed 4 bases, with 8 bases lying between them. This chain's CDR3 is CASSWAFNQPQHF. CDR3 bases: TGTGCCAGCAGTTGGGCATTTAATCAGCCCCAGCATTTT.

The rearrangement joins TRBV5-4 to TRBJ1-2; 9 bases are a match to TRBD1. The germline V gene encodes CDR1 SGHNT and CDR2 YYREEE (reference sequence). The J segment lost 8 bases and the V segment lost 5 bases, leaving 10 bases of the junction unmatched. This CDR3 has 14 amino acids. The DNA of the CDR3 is TGTGCCAGCAGGGGGACAGGGAGTGGGCGAGGCTACACCTTC. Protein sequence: CASRGTGSGRGYTF. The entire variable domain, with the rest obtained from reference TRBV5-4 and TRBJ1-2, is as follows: ETGVTQSPTHLIKTRGQQVTLRCSSQSGHNTVSWYQQALGQGPQFIFQYYREEENGRGNFPPRFSGLQFPNYSSELNVNALELDDSALYLCASRGTGSGRGYTFGSGTRLTVV.

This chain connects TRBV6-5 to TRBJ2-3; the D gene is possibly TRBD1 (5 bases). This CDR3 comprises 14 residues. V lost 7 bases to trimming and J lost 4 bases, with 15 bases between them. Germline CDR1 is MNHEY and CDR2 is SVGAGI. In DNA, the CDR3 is TGTGCCAGCAATACCAGGGTCGGTGCAGATACGCAGTATTTT. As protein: CASNTRVGADTQYF.

CDR3 coding DNA: TGTGCCAGCAGCTTGGTTGGGCCCAGGGAGACCCAGTACTTC. It encodes CASSLVGPRETQYF. The chain links TRBV5-4 to TRBJ2-5; no reliable D call. The CDR3 sequence is 14 residues long. V shed 0 bases and J shed 5 bases, with 11 bases lying between them. Germline V CDR1 and CDR2: SGHNT, YYREEE (reference sequence).

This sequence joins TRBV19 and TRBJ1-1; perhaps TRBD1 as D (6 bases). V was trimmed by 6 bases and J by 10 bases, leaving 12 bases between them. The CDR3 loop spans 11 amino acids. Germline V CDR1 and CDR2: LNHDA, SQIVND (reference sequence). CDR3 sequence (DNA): TGTGCCAGTAGGACAGGCCACGGAGCTTTCTTT. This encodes CASRTGHGAFF. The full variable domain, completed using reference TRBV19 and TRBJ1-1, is DGGITQSPKYLFRKEGQNVTLSCEQNLNHDAMYWYRQDPGQGLRLIYYSQIVNDFQKGDIAEGYSVSREKKESFPLTVTSAQKNPTAFYLCASRTGHGAFFGQGTRLTVV.

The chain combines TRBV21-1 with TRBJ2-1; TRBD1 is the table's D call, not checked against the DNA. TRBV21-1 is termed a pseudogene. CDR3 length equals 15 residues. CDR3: CASSKCQDPYNEQFF. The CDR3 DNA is TGTGCCAGCAGCAAATGTCAGGATCCCTACAATGAGCAGTTCTTC.

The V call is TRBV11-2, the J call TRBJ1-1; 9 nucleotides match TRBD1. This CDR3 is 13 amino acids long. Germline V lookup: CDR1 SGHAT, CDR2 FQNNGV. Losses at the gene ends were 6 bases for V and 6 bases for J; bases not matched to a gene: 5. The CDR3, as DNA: TGTGCCAGCAGAGGGACAGGGCGACCTGAAGCTTTCTTT. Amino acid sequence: CASRGTGRPEAFF.

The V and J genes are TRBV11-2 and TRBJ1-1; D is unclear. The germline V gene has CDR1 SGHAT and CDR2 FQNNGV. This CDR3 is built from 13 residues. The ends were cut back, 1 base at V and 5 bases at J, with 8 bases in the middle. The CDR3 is CASSLGGVTEAFF. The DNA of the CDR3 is TGTGCCAGCAGCTTAGGTGGAGTGACTGAAGCTTTCTTT.

In DNA form, the CDR3 reads TGTGCCAGCAGCTTAGCGTTCGGGACTAGCGGGAGCACAGATACGCAGTATTTT. It translates to CASSLAFGTSGSTDTQYF. The chain joins TRBV11-3 to TRBJ2-3, with 12 bases matching TRBD2. This CDR3 contains 18 residues. After removal of 1 base from V and 0 bases from J, the junction contained 5 bases not matched to a gene. CDR1 is SGHNT, CDR2 YENEEA, per germline.

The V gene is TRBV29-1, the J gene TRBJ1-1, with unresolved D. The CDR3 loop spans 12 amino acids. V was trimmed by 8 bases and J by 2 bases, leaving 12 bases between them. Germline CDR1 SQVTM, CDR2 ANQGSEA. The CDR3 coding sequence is TGCAGCTCGGCCCAGGCCAACACTGAAGCTTTCTTT. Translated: CSSAQANTEAFF.

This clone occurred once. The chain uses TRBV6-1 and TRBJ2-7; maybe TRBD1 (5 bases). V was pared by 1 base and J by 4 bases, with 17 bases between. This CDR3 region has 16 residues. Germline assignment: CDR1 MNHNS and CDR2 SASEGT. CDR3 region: CASSEVGQGFIYEQYF. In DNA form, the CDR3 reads TGTGCCAGCAGTGAAGTCGGCCAGGGTTTTATATACGAGCAGTACTTC.

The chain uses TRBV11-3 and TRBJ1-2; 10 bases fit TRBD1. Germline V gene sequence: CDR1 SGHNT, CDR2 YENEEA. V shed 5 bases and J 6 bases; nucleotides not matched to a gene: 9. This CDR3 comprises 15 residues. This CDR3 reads CASSPLGQGSDGYTF. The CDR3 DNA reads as TGTGCCAGCAGCCCCTTGGGACAGGGGTCTGATGGCTACACCTTC.

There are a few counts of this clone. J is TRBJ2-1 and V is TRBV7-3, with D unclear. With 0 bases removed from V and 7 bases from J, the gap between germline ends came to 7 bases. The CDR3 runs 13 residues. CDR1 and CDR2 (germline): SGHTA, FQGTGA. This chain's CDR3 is CASSLTLVNEQFF. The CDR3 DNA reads TGTGCCAGCAGCTTAACTCTAGTGAATGAGCAGTTCTTC. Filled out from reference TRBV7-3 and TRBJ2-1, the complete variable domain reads GAGVSQTPSNKVTEKGKYVELRCDPISGHTALYWYRQSLGQGPEFLIYFQGTGAADDSGLPNDRFFAVRPEGSVSTLKIQRTERGDSAVYLCASSLTLVNEQFFGPGTRLTVL.

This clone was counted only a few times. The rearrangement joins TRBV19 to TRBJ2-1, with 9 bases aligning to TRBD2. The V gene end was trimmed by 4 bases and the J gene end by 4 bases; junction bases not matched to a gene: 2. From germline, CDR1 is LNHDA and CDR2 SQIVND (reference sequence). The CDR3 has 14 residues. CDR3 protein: CASSTTSGYNEQFF. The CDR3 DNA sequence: TGTGCCAGTAGTACGACTAGCGGTTACAATGAGCAGTTCTTC.